This passage covers 27 T cell receptor beta chains from one sample sequenced in a study of low-dose radiotherapy and immunotherapy resistance in tumors. Alpha- and beta-chain coverage of first-strand cDNA came from TRAV- and TRBV-specific primers. TCRs were put through 20 PCR cycles of amplification with Phusion. A constant-region primer and the V-primer adapter served as the primer pair. Each CDR3 protein is one row after TCRdb ran MiXCR on the reads. The top ten clones hold 5% to 7% of a sample with some 82,000 distinct CDR3 sequences, under 20% of them seen once. The sample's time point: before trial treatment. The material sequenced was PBMCs, taken before treatment. All receptors come from a male donor with prostate cancer.

The sample holds many counts of this clonotype. This chain connects TRBV20-1 to TRBJ2-7; 9 nucleotides match TRBD1. V gave up 5 bases and J gave up 2 bases; unmatched junction bases: 4. The CDR3 extends over 13 amino acids. Germline V gene lookup returns CDR1 DFQATT and CDR2 SNEGSKA (reference sequence). The CDR3 here is CSAARTGAYEQYF. In DNA form, the CDR3 reads TGCAGTGCTGCAAGGACAGGGGCCTACGAGCAGTACTTC.

This clonotype occurred many times. CDR3 in amino acids: CASSLELIRNTGELFF. The CDR3 DNA sequence: TGTGCCAGCAGCTTAGAATTGATCAGAAACACCGGGGAGCTGTTTTTT. The chain employs TRBV7-2 and TRBJ2-2; D is ambiguous. Germline CDR1 and CDR2: SGHTA and FQGNSA. Trimming took 1 base from V and 2 from J, leaving 11 bases between them. The length of the CDR3 is 16 residues.

V is TRBV6-4 and J is TRBJ2-3; 8 nucleotides agree with TRBD1. The ends lost 4 bases at V and 4 bases at J; junction bases unmatched: 7. CDR3 size: 15 residues. Germline lookup yields CDR1 MRHNA and CDR2 SNTAGT. CDR3 DNA: TGTGCCAGCAGTGTCTCAGGGGGCTTTCCAGATACGCAGTATTTT. Amino acids: CASSVSGGFPDTQYF.

The chain links TRBV3-1 to TRBJ1-3; D gene unclear. Trimming left V 1 base short and J 0 bases short, with 10 bases between. Germline V gives CDR1 LGHDT, CDR2 YNNKEL (reference sequence). The length of the CDR3 is 16 residues. The chain's CDR3 is CASSQVSFLSGNTIYF. CDR3 bases: TGTGCCAGCAGCCAAGTCTCATTCCTCTCTGGAAACACCATATATTTT.

Ten or more counts support this clonotype. This chain links TRBV28 with TRBJ1-2, with TRBD1 as a possible D gene (6 bases). V was trimmed by 6 bases and J by 5 bases, leaving 10 bases between them. The V gene's germline CDR1 is MDHEN and CDR2 SYDVKM. CDR3 length equals 12 residues. Written as DNA, the CDR3 is TGTGCCAGCAGGGACAGCGGGTATGGCTACACCTTC. Amino acid sequence: CASRDSGYGYTF.

Notes on this clonotype: This likely came from a read error, as a far larger clone is one base away. The chain uses TRBV7-2 and TRBJ2-1; D is unresolved. Trimming pared 4 bases from V and 13 bases from J, leaving 17 bases between. Germline V CDR1 and CDR2: SGHTA, FQGNSA. The CDR3 is 13 amino acids. CDR3 sequence reads: CASSSNHQETQFF. Written as DNA, the CDR3 is TGTGCCAGCAGCTCAAACCATCAAGAGACCCAGTTCTTC. Filled out from reference TRBV7-2 and TRBJ2-1, the complete variable domain reads GAGVSQSPSNKVTEKGKDVELRCDPISGHTALYWYRQSLGQGLEFLIYFQGNSAPDKSGLPSDRFSAERTGGSVSTLTIQRTQQEDSAVYLCASSSNHQETQFFGPGTRLTVL.

The sample holds many counts of this clonotype. The V and J genes are TRBV7-2 and TRBJ1-2; TRBD1 might be the D (5 bases). The CDR3 sequence is 15 residues long. V was cut by 10 bases and J by 4 bases, with 22 bases left in between. In germline, CDR1 is SGHTA, CDR2 FQGNSA. The CDR3 bases are TGTGCCACCAGTGGAATGGGGGGGGTCCCCTATGGCTACACCTTC. Translating gives CATSGMGGVPYGYTF. Combining the CDR3 with reference TRBV7-2 and TRBJ1-2 gives the whole variable domain GAGVSQSPSNKVTEKGKDVELRCDPISGHTALYWYRQSLGQGLEFLIYFQGNSAPDKSGLPSDRFSAERTGGSVSTLTIQRTQQEDSAVYLCATSGMGGVPYGYTFGSGTRLTVV.

This clonotype was recorded many times. J is TRBJ2-3 and V is TRBV5-1, with 9 bases fitting TRBD1. With V trimmed by 4 bases and J by 5 bases, 5 bases remained unmatched. Germline V gene sequence: CDR1 SGHRS, CDR2 YFSETQ. This CDR3 is 14 amino acids long. CDR3 nucleotide sequence: TGCGCCAGCAGCCCTGGGACAGGGTTAGATACGCAGTATTTT. Translation gives CASSPGTGLDTQYF.

This clonotype was observed a handful of times. The chain combines TRBV5-1 with TRBJ2-3; 8 bases are shared with TRBD2. The CDR3 covers 16 residues. The V and J ends lost 5 bases and 3 bases, in that order; junction bases with no gene match: 11. In germline, CDR1 is SGHRS, CDR2 YFSETQ. In DNA form, the CDR3 reads TGCGCCAGCAGACGCGGCGGGGGGCGAGGGACAGATACGCAGTATTTT. Amino acids: CASRRGGGRGTDTQYF.

The V and J genes are TRBV4-1 and TRBJ1-1, with TRBD1 matching 9 bases. The J segment lost 3 bases and the V segment lost 2 bases, leaving 10 bases of the junction unmatched. Germline V gene data show CDR1 as MGHRA and CDR2 as YSYEKL. The CDR3 covers 17 residues. This CDR3 reads CASSQFGTGGMDTEAFF. In DNA form, the CDR3 reads TGCGCCAGCAGCCAATTCGGTACAGGGGGCATGGACACTGAAGCTTTCTTT.

At least ten counts were recorded for this clonotype. The chain is built from TRBV30 and TRBJ1-1, with 7 bases fitting TRBD1. CDR1 is GTSNPN and CDR2 is SVGIG in the germline V gene (reference sequence). CDR3 length equals 13 residues. V dropped 3 bases and J dropped 1; count of bases not matched to a gene: 2. CDR3 sequence reads: CAWSGTANTEAFF. Here the CDR3 DNA reads TGTGCCTGGAGCGGGACAGCGAACACTGAAGCTTTCTTT.

Details on this clonotype: This likely stems from a read error, as it lies one base from a far larger clone. The chain recombines TRBV27 with TRBJ2-2; D uncertain. This CDR3 region has 14 residues. Germline CDR1 reads MNHEY; CDR2 reads SMNVEV (reference sequence). Trimming removed 2 bases from V and 5 bases from J, with 9 bases in between. CDR3 nucleotide sequence: TGTGCCAGCAGTTTACGAGCCGAGACCGGGGAGCTGTTTTTT. It codes for CASSLRAETGELFF.

Comments on this clonotype: The likely explanation is a read error, given a far larger clone one base away. V and J are TRBV5-1 and TRBJ2-5; D is possibly TRBD2 (5 bases). The length of the CDR3 is 15 residues. V dropped 4 bases and J dropped 11 bases, with 24 bases sitting between them. From germline, CDR1 is SGHRS and CDR2 YFSETQ. CDR3 region: CASSRAGGSYNEQYF. CDR3 sequence (DNA): TGCGCCAGCAGCCGGGCGGGCGGCTCCTACAATGAGCAGTACTTC.

Ten or more counts support this clonotype. This rearrangement joins TRBV20-1 to TRBJ2-5; 10 positions match TRBD2. CDR1 DFQATT and CDR2 SNEGSKA come from the germline V gene (reference sequence). V lost 4 bases and J lost 5; bases outside the gene matches: 4. The CDR3 spans 13 residues. The CDR3 bases are TGCAGTGCTAATAGCGGGAGGTGGGAGACCCAGTACTTC. Its protein is CSANSGRWETQYF.

This clonotype was seen a single time. The chain combines TRBV6-2 or TRBV6-3 with TRBJ2-1; D is ambiguous. V was cut by 5 bases and J by 10 bases, with 12 bases left in between. There are 12 residues in the CDR3. Germline lookup yields CDR1 MNHEY and CDR2 SVGEGT. The CDR3 here is CASSEDIYEQFF. The CDR3 bases are TGTGCCAGCAGTGAAGACATCTACGAGCAGTTCTTC.

This clonotype was seen repeatedly, ten times or more. The V gene is TRBV6-1, the J gene TRBJ2-6, with D possibly being TRBD1 or TRBD2 (6 bases each). CDR1 and CDR2 (germline): MNHNS, SASEGT. V lost 7 bases, J lost 0 bases, and 22 bases lay in between. The CDR3 is 19 amino acids. The chain's CDR3 is CASNPNGGGPSSGANVLTF. The DNA of the CDR3 is TGTGCCAGCAACCCAAACGGAGGGGGTCCGAGCTCTGGGGCCAACGTCCTGACTTTC.

At least ten counts were recorded for this clonotype. This chain connects TRBV28 to TRBJ2-3, with 7 bases fitting TRBD1. Germline V gene sequence: CDR1 MDHEN, CDR2 SYDVKM. The CDR3 runs to 17 residues. Trimming removed 6 bases from V and 0 bases from J; junction bases left unmatched: 12. The CDR3 is CASRRPGVDRSTDTQYF. The DNA for the CDR3 is TGTGCCAGCAGACGCCCTGGGGTGGACAGGAGCACAGATACGCAGTATTTT. The complete variable domain, with remaining parts taken from reference TRBV28 and TRBJ2-3, reads DVKVTQSSRYLVKRTGEKVFLECVQDMDHENMFWYRQDPGLGLRLIYFSYDVKMKEKGDIPEGYSVSREKKERFSLILESASTNQTSMYLCASRRPGVDRSTDTQYFGPGTRLTVL.

This clonotype was counted ten times or more. The chain combines TRBV9 with TRBJ1-6; no reliable D call. Germline values: CDR1 SGDLS, CDR2 YYNGEE. CDR3 length: 12 amino acids. Trimming removed 2 bases at V and 7 bases at J, with 4 bases between. The CDR3 sequence: CASSVFNSPLHF. The CDR3 bases are TGTGCCAGCAGCGTCTTCAATTCACCCCTCCACTTT. The whole variable domain, filled in from reference TRBV9 and TRBJ1-6, reads DSGVTQTPKHLITATGQRVTLRCSPRSGDLSVYWYQQSLDQGLQFLIQYYNGEERAKGNILERFSAQQFPDLHSELNLSSLELGDSALYFCASSVFNSPLHFGNGTRLTVT.

This clonotype was observed at least ten times. The V call is TRBV4-2, the J call TRBJ1-6; 8 bases align to TRBD1. This CDR3 region has 15 residues. In germline, CDR1 is LGHNA, CDR2 YNFKEQ. Trimming took 0 bases from V and 6 from J; bases not matched to a gene: 1. CDR3 sequence: CASSQDDRGNSPLHF. CDR3 sequence (DNA): TGTGCCAGCAGCCAAGATGACAGGGGTAATTCACCCCTCCACTTT.

This clonotype was seen ten or more times. The rearrangement uses TRBV20-1 and TRBJ2-7; TRBD2 agrees at 10 bases. The CDR3 consists of 13 residues. Germline CDR1 reads DFQATT; CDR2 reads SNEGSKA (reference sequence). The ends lost 4 bases at V and 3 bases at J; junction bases unmatched: 3. CDR3 DNA: TGCAGTGCTACGGCTAGCGGGAGCTACGAGCAGTACTTC. It yields the protein CSATASGSYEQYF.

The rearrangement uses TRBV5-1 and TRBJ2-7; 12 positions agree with TRBD2. This CDR3 has 19 residues. Germline loops: CDR1 SGHRS, CDR2 YFSETQ. The ends lost 3 bases at V and 6 bases at J; junction bases unmatched: 19. The CDR3 nucleotides read TGCGCCAGCAGCTGGACACCTCCGACTAGCGGGAGATTGTCACGCGAGCAGTACTTC. This translates into CASSWTPPTSGRLSREQYF.

This clonotype has at least ten counts. This chain joins TRBV10-3 and TRBJ2-3; D uncertain. Germline CDR1 ENHRY, CDR2 SYGVKD. There are 15 residues in the CDR3. The ends were cut back, 3 bases at V and 2 bases at J, with 12 bases in the middle. CDR3 in amino acids: CAISEGQDTTDTQYF. CDR3 nucleotide sequence: TGTGCCATCAGTGAAGGCCAAGATACCACAGATACGCAGTATTTT.

This clonotype was detected ten times or more. The CDR3 nucleotides read TGTGCCAGCAGCTTATGGCCTTACCTAGCGGGAGGGTCCTACGAGCAGTACTTC. Translating it yields CASSLWPYLAGGSYEQYF. The rearrangement uses TRBV11-2 and TRBJ2-7, with TRBD2 matching 12 bases. The CDR3 is 18 residues long. Germline trimming cut 2 bases from V and 1 base from J; bases unmatched to any gene: 9. Germline V lookup: CDR1 SGHAT, CDR2 FQNNGV.

This clonotype was counted only a few times. The rearrangement uses TRBV29-1 and TRBJ1-1; 7 positions match TRBD1. J was trimmed by 4 bases and V by 5 bases; bases with no gene match: 4. The CDR3 length is 12 residues. In germline, CDR1 is SQVTM, CDR2 ANQGSEA. The CDR3 DNA reads TGCAGCGTTCAGGGGGGGTCCACTGAAGCTTTCTTT. Amino acid sequence: CSVQGGSTEAFF.

As to this clonotype: One base separates it from a far larger clone, so it is likely a read error. The conserved final phenylalanine or tryptophan is absent from the CDR3, which likely points to a read error. The V and J genes are TRBV27 and TRBJ2-5, with D perhaps TRBD1 (6 bases). Per germline, CDR1 MNHEY and CDR2 SMNVEV (reference sequence). Deletions cut 10 bases from V and 5 bases from J, with 17 bases between. CDR3 length: 13 residues. CDR3 DNA sequence: TGTGCCACCGAGGATGGGGGCGGGGAGACCCAGTACCTC. Its protein product is CATEDGGGETQYL.

This clonotype came up many times. This chain joins TRBV3-1 and TRBJ2-7; D uncertain. Trimming left V 3 bases short and J 0 bases short, with 15 bases between. The germline V gene encodes CDR1 LGHDT and CDR2 YNNKEL (reference sequence). The CDR3 is 16 residues long. The CDR3 loop reads CASSHGHFVTSYEQYF. The CDR3 DNA reads TGTGCCAGCAGCCACGGCCACTTTGTCACCTCCTACGAGCAGTACTTC.

This clonotype appeared many times. V and J are TRBV29-1 and TRBJ1-5; possible D gene TRBD1, 5 bases. Germline CDR1 reads SQVTM; CDR2 reads ANQGSEA. CDR3 size: 13 residues. Deletions cut 5 bases from V and 5 bases from J, with 13 bases between. CDR3 DNA sequence: TGCAGCGTTCAGGCAGGGTTTGATCAGCCCCAGCATTTT. It yields the protein CSVQAGFDQPQHF.